This is a list of T cell receptor beta chains from one sample in a study of T cell responses to AZD1222 COVID-19 vaccine. TCRdb's table, derived via immunoSEQ multiplex PCR, lists solely in-frame clones and lacks some. The sample includes about 120,000 clones, more than 75% seen only once; the top ten take less than 4%. Here the sequenced sample was peripheral blood, taken 28 days after the second AZD1222 dose. These receptors were collected from an adult who received the AZD1222 COVID-19 vaccine. CDR3s include the opening cysteine and the closing phenylalanine or tryptophan. Each record gives: J gene, D gene, clone size, V gene, CDR3 DNA, CDR3 protein. A D gene is named only where the DNA matches it firmly. Clone sizes are given selectively: once, few, many, or a class where the clone is expanded.

TRBJ1-5	TRBD1	NA	TRBV2	TGTGCCAGCAGCCCAGGGAACAGGGGCCAGCCCCAGCATTTT	CASSPGNRGQPQHF
TRBJ1-5	TRBD1	few	TRBV28	TGTGCCAGCAGGTTGACAGGGGGGTTTCAGCCCCAGCATTTT	CASRLTGGFQPQHF
TRBJ2-5	TRBD2	NA	TRBV4-3	TGCGCCAGCAGCCAAGACCCGCGGGGACTACTAGCGGGGGGTCCTCAAGAGACCCAGTACTTC	CASSQDPRGLLAGGPQETQYF
TRBJ2-5	TRBD2	NA	TRBV5-6	TGTGCCAGCAGCTCTCTTACTAGCGGGAGGGCCAGACAGACCCAGTACTTC	CASSSLTSGRARQTQYF
TRBJ2-3	NA	NA	TRBV6-6	TGTGCCAGCAGTCCCCTAAGGCCGGCGGCTGGCACAGATACGCAGTATTTT	CASSPLRPAAGTDTQYF
TRBJ1-1	NA	NA	TRBV5-1	TGCGCCAGCACGACCGGGCCGGACAGAACTGAAGCTTTCTTT	CASTTGPDRTEAFF
TRBJ2-3	NA	NA	TRBV11-3	TGTGCCAGCAGGTCCAGCAGGGCGGATACGCAGTATTTT	CASRSSRADTQYF
TRBJ1-5	NA	once	TRBV9	TGTGCCAGCAGCGGGTCCGGGACGCCGAATCAGCCCCAGCATTTT	CASSGSGTPNQPQHF
TRBJ2-5	NA	NA	TRBV12-3/TRBV12-4	TGTGCCAGCAGTTTTAGAGAGACCCAGTACTTC	CASSFRETQYF
TRBJ1-1	NA	once	TRBV28	TGTGCCAGCAGTTTTGGCACCGTCAACACTGAAGCTTTCTTT	CASSFGTVNTEAFF
TRBJ1-1	TRBD1	NA	TRBV29-1	TGCAGCGTTGAAGTTCGACAGGGGGCCTTCGGCACTGAAGCTTTCTTT	CSVEVRQGAFGTEAFF
TRBJ1-2	NA	NA	TRBV2	TGTGCCACCGTAGAGGACAGCTATGGCTACACCTTC	CATVEDSYGYTF
TRBJ1-6	NA	NA	TRBV27	TGTGCCAGCCGGGACGGTAATTCACCCCTCCACTTT	CASRDGNSPLHF
TRBJ1-4	NA	NA	TRBV16	TGTGCCAGCAGCCCGAGGCGGACCGCAAAACTGTTTTTT	CASSPRRTAKLFF
TRBJ2-7	TRBD2	NA	TRBV2	TGTGCCAGTGAGCGGGAGGCCTTCTACGAGCAGTACTTC	CASEREAFYEQYF
TRBJ2-7	TRBD2	once	TRBV5-3	TGTGCCAGAAGTTTGACGACTAGCGGGGTCCCGAGCTCCTACGAGCAGTACTTC	CARSLTTSGVPSSYEQYF
TRBJ2-2	NA	NA	TRBV28	TGTGCCAGCAGGACAACTCGACAGGTTGCCGGGGAGCTGTTTTTT	CASRTTRQVAGELFF
TRBJ2-7	TRBD2	NA	TRBV5-6	TGTGCCAGCAGCTTGGCTAGCGGGAGTCTCGAGCAGTACTTC	CASSLASGSLEQYF
TRBJ1-1	NA	NA	TRBV10-3	TGTGCCATCAGCGAAGCCGACGGAGACACTGAAGCTTTCTTT	CAISEADGDTEAFF
TRBJ2-3	NA	NA	TRBV4-1	TGCGCCAGCAGCCAAGTCTGGGCGGATACGCAGTATTTT	CASSQVWADTQYF